These 5 T cell receptor beta chains were sequenced from one sample in a study of blood T cells in healthy people across ages. With a J-beta primer mix and a sample-barcoded 5' primer, a second PCR ran about 6 to 11 cycles. TCRdb re-derived calls from the 5' RACE reads in MiXCR, one entry per CDR3 protein. Among around 700,000 distinct CDR3 sequences, just under 25% were seen once, and the ten largest hold roughly 9%. These data also featured in a second study, about T cells of mothers and their children.

Sequencing was carried out using blood. The receptors derive from a boy aged 5-17 years in good health.

This clonotype was seen only a few times. J is TRBJ2-7 and V is TRBV6-6; D not certain. V lost 2 bases and J lost 0, with 14 bases in between. The CDR3 covers 16 residues. From germline, CDR1 is MNHNY and CDR2 SVGAGI (reference sequence). The CDR3 DNA sequence: TGTGCCAGCAGTTACGCGAGGCGGCTAACCTCCTACGAGCAGTACTTC. Translating it yields CASSYARRLTSYEQYF.

J is TRBJ2-7 and V is TRBV25-1; 7 nucleotides match TRBD2. This CDR3 is 14 amino acids long. V shed 6 bases, J shed 5 bases, and the junction held 10 bases outside the gene matches. The germline CDR1 and CDR2 sequences are MGHDK and SYGVNS. CDR3 bases: TGTGCCAGCAGCCCGGGGGGTATGGGGAACGAGCAGTACTTC. It yields the protein CASSPGGMGNEQYF.

A word on this clonotype: This may be a read error: a much more frequent sequence differs by one nucleotide. This sequence joins TRBV5-1 and TRBJ2-7; D is perhaps TRBD1 (6 bases). V lost 10 bases and J 5 bases, leaving 25 bases between the germline ends. CDR3 size: 15 residues. Germline loops: CDR1 SGHRS, CDR2 YFSETQ. The CDR3 region has the DNA TGCGCCGGCAAGACGGAGGACAGACGATTCGACGAGCAGTACTTC. Translation gives CAGKTEDRRFDEQYF.

This clonotype was found a few times. The chain's CDR3 is CASSKTGGVGPEAFF. DNA for the CDR3: TGTGCCAGCAGTAAGACAGGGGGCGTAGGGCCTGAAGCTTTCTTT. The chain couples TRBV6-6 to TRBJ1-1; 10 bases match TRBD1. With V trimmed by 5 bases and J by 6 bases, 9 bases remained unmatched. The length of the CDR3 is 15 residues. Germline V gene lookup returns CDR1 MNHNY and CDR2 SVGAGI (reference sequence).

The chain recombines TRBV19 with TRBJ2-4; D gene uncertain. Germline V gives CDR1 LNHDA, CDR2 SQIVND (reference sequence). The CDR3 length is 14 residues. Trimming stripped 4 bases from V and 6 bases from J, with 13 bases between. CDR3 residues: CASSKDGPRNIQYF. DNA for the CDR3: TGTGCCAGTAGTAAGGACGGGCCTAGAAACATTCAGTACTTC.